The 5 T cell receptor beta chains presented below share a single source sample, sequenced in a study of CD8 T cells in ankylosing spondylitis. One entry per CDR3 protein, called by TCRdb with MiXCR from the 5' RACE reads. The sample includes around 210,000 distinct CDR3 sequences, approximately 7.6% of them seen just once. Specimen: blood, either unsorted or a sorted T cell fraction (not recorded which). These receptors all stem from a female donor with ankylosing spondylitis or in good health (not recorded which).

The chain is built from TRBV20-1 and TRBJ2-1, with 9 bases aligning to TRBD2. The junction had 5 bases not matched to a gene; V was cut back by 4 bases and J by 4 bases. The germline V gene has CDR1 DFQATT and CDR2 SNEGSKA (reference sequence). CDR3 length: 14 amino acids. The chain's CDR3 is CSANPGLAYNEQFF. The CDR3 DNA reads as TGCAGTGCTAACCCGGGACTAGCATACAATGAGCAGTTCTTC.

There are many counts of this clonotype. V is TRBV14 and J is TRBJ1-2; no definite D call. The CDR3 is made up of 15 amino acids. CDR1 is SGHDN, CDR2 FVKESK, per germline. V was shortened by 4 bases and J by 4 bases, with 16 bases between the two germline ends. The CDR3 DNA reads as TGTGCCAGCAGCCGCCGACTTGGCAGCTTCTATGGCTACACCTTC. This gives the protein CASSRRLGSFYGYTF.

This clonotype has ten or more counts. The rearrangement uses TRBV6-2 or TRBV6-3 and TRBJ2-2; 7 bases align to TRBD2. The CDR3 loop spans 16 amino acids. Germline V gene sequence: CDR1 MNHEY, CDR2 SVGEGT. V dropped 1 base and J dropped 1; count of bases not matched to a gene: 3. The CDR3 here is CASSYLGLLNTGELFF. The DNA of the CDR3 is TGTGCCAGCAGTTACTTGGGACTACTGAACACCGGGGAGCTGTTTTTT.

The chain carries TRBV29-1 and TRBJ2-7; the D gene is possibly TRBD2 (7 bases). This CDR3 has 11 amino acids. The germline gives CDR1 SQVTM, CDR2 ANQGSEA. The V end lost 7 bases, the J end lost 5 bases, and 12 bases lay between the germline ends. The CDR3 DNA is TGCAGCGCTCGGGGGGCCAACGAGCAGTACTTC. Amino acid sequence: CSARGANEQYF.

Points on this clonotype: This may stem from a read error, because a much larger clone lies one nucleotide away. The chain combines TRBV7-8 with TRBJ2-1; the match to TRBD2 covers 10 bases. The length of the CDR3 is 16 residues. The V gene end was trimmed by 4 bases and the J gene end by 5 bases; junction bases not matched to a gene: 8. The germline gives CDR1 SGHVS, CDR2 FQNEAQ. The CDR3 region has the DNA TGTGCCAGCAGCTATCTAGCGGGAGAGAGGGACAATGAGCAGTTCTTC. It yields the protein CASSYLAGERDNEQFF.